Each of the 28 T cell receptor beta chains below was sequenced from the same sample in a study of cytotoxic CD8 clonotypes in ibrutinib-treated CLL (dated by TCRdb to about 2021). Receptors were amplified or captured by the immunoSEQ multiplex PCR assay. TCRdb re-hosts the immuneACCESS table, in-frame sequences only. Its copies lack some clones; in the studies checked, an unresolved V gene accounts for under half of them, and the cause for the rest is not known. This sample comprises fewer than 300,000 clones, 65% to 85% of them detected only once. The ten top clones hold about 5% of the sample. The time point label corresponds to: progressive disease on ibrutinib. This specimen was PBMCs, taken at disease progression, from a patient treated with ibrutinib. The receptors were sampled from a human donor with chronic lymphocytic leukemia.

The chain joins TRBV13 to TRBJ2-7; no firm D call. Trimming cost V 2 bases and J 5 bases, with 7 bases left between them. CDR1 and CDR2 (germline): PRHDT, FYEKMQ (reference sequence). The length of the CDR3 is 12 residues. CDR3 nucleotide sequence: TGTGCCAGCAGCTTATCCGGTGACGAGCAGTACTTC. Protein sequence: CASSLSGDEQYF. Using reference TRBV13 and TRBJ2-7 for the parts outside the CDR3, the full variable domain is AAGVIQSPRHLIKEKRETATLKCYPIPRHDTVYWYQQGPGQDPQFLISFYEKMQSDKGSIPDRFSAQQFSDYHSELNMSSLELGDSALYFCASSLSGDEQYFGPGTRLTVT.

The J gene is TRBJ1-1, the V gene TRBV7-3; TRBD1 agrees at 7 bases. Germline values: CDR1 SGHTA, CDR2 FQGTGA. The CDR3 consists of 14 residues. Germline trimming cut 5 bases from V and 4 bases from J; bases unmatched to any gene: 7. The CDR3 reads CASSTGANPTEAFF. The CDR3 DNA is TGTGCCAGCAGCACAGGGGCCAACCCCACTGAAGCTTTCTTT.

This clone was recorded once. The chain is built from TRBV2 and TRBJ1-2; 7 nucleotides match TRBD1. The CDR3 is 15 amino acids. V lost 0 bases, J lost 2 bases, and 3 bases stayed unmatched. Germline V CDR1 and CDR2: SNHLY, FYNNEI. CDR3 in amino acids: CASSEAGQINYGYTF. The CDR3 DNA sequence: TGTGCCAGCAGTGAAGCGGGACAGATAAACTATGGCTACACCTTC. Full variable domain (outside the CDR3, taken from reference TRBV2 and TRBJ1-2): EPEVTQTPSHQVTQMGQEVILRCVPISNHLYFYWYRQILGQKVEFLVSFYNNEISEKSEIFDDQFSVERPDGSNFTLKIRSTKLEDSAMYFCASSEAGQINYGYTFGSGTRLTVV.

This clone was picked up one time. The chain couples TRBV7-9 to TRBJ2-3; either TRBD1 or TRBD2 may supply D (5 bases each). This CDR3 is built from 16 residues. V was pared by 5 bases and J by 2 bases, with 17 bases between. From germline, CDR1 is SEHNR and CDR2 FQNEAQ (reference sequence). Here the CDR3 DNA reads TGTGCCAGCAGCAAAACTCGGGACCAATACACAGATACGCAGTATTTT. The encoded protein is CASSKTRDQYTDTQYF. The full variable domain, its missing parts supplied by reference TRBV7-9 and TRBJ2-3, is DTGVSQNPRHKITKRGQNVTFRCDPISEHNRLYWYRQTLGQGPEFLTYFQNEAQLEKSRLLSDRFSAERPKGSFSTLEIQRTEQGDSAMYLCASSKTRDQYTDTQYFGPGTRLTVL.

This chain uses TRBV5-8 with TRBJ2-7, with D maybe TRBD1 (6 bases). The CDR3 contains 15 residues. CDR1 is SGHTS and CDR2 is YDEGEE in the germline V gene. V lost 2 bases to trimming and J lost 3 bases, with 15 bases between them. The CDR3 protein is CASSFSPGQSYEQYF. CDR3 bases: TGTGCCAGCAGCTTCAGTCCCGGACAGAGCTACGAGCAGTACTTC.

This chain uses TRBV5-4 with TRBJ1-2, with TRBD1 identical over 7 bases. CDR1 and CDR2 from the germline V gene are SGHNT and YYREEE (reference sequence). Losses at the gene ends were 4 bases for V and 2 bases for J; bases not matched to a gene: 2. This CDR3 comprises 13 residues. As DNA, the CDR3 is TGTGCCAGCAGCCCGGGACAGAACTATGGCTACACCTTC. It is translated as CASSPGQNYGYTF.

V and J are TRBV2 and TRBJ2-3, with 7 bases that match TRBD1. Germline CDR1 is SNHLY and CDR2 is FYNNEI. V was pared by 5 bases and J by 0 bases, with 5 bases of the junction left unmatched. This CDR3 has 15 amino acids. The CDR3 here is CASSRRTGSTDTQYF. CDR3 bases: TGTGCCAGCAGTCGTCGGACAGGTAGCACAGATACGCAGTATTTT.

This clone was recorded only once. The chain is built from TRBV9 and TRBJ2-1, with D perhaps matching TRBD1 (6 bases). The V and J ends lost 1 base and 5 bases respectively, with 10 bases between them. CDR1 is SGDLS and CDR2 is YYNGEE in the germline V gene. The CDR3 extends over 14 amino acids. The CDR3 is CASSVQGMNNEQFF. DNA for the CDR3: TGTGCCAGCAGCGTACAGGGGATGAACAATGAGCAGTTCTTC.

V is TRBV28 and J is TRBJ2-3; D gene uncertain. From germline, CDR1 is MDHEN and CDR2 SYDVKM. There are 13 residues in the CDR3. With 6 bases removed from V and 5 bases from J, the gap between germline ends came to 12 bases. In DNA form, the CDR3 reads TGTGCCAGCAGCCGGGTATTAGGAGATACGCAGTATTTT. Translation gives CASSRVLGDTQYF.

The chain uses TRBV7-2 and TRBJ1-1, with TRBD1 matching over 9 bases. J gave up 1 base and V 5 bases, and 5 bases lay outside the gene matches. Germline V gives CDR1 SGHTA, CDR2 FQGNSA. This CDR3 has 15 residues. The CDR3 DNA sequence: TGTGCCAGCAGCGCCGGGACAGGGCGGAACACTGAAGCTTTCTTT. Protein: CASSAGTGRNTEAFF.

The rearrangement uses TRBV9 and TRBJ2-1, with unresolved D. Germline V gene lookup returns CDR1 SGDLS and CDR2 YYNGEE. V was shortened by 4 bases and J by 7 bases, with 15 bases between the two germline ends. There are 14 residues in the CDR3. The CDR3 spells CASSPTVVGNEQFF. In DNA, the CDR3 is TGTGCCAGCAGCCCCACCGTTGTCGGGAATGAGCAGTTCTTC.

The chain couples TRBV28 to TRBJ1-1, with unresolved D. V gave up 2 bases and J gave up 3 bases, with 13 bases separating them. The CDR3 covers 15 residues. CDR1 MDHEN and CDR2 SYDVKM come from the germline V gene. DNA for the CDR3: TGTGCCAGCAGTTTAACGGCAGGCACTTACACTGAAGCTTTCTTT. It translates to CASSLTAGTYTEAFF.

The J gene is TRBJ2-7, the V gene TRBV9; no reliable D call. Trimming removed 2 bases from V and 3 bases from J, with 12 bases in between. This CDR3 region has 14 residues. In germline, CDR1 is SGDLS, CDR2 YYNGEE. The CDR3: CASSVREDRYEQYF. CDR3 sequence (DNA): TGTGCCAGCAGCGTCAGAGAGGACCGCTACGAGCAGTACTTC.

The rearrangement uses TRBV10-3 and TRBJ1-6; possible D gene TRBD1, 5 bases. This CDR3 region has 13 residues. The germline V and J ends were trimmed by 2 bases and 10 bases, with 9 bases remaining between them. In germline, CDR1 is ENHRY, CDR2 SYGVKD. CDR3 region: CAISEGGNSPLHF. In DNA, the CDR3 is TGTGCCATCAGTGAGGGGGGTAACTCACCCCTCCACTTT.

In its sample, this clone was seen a few times. The same CDR3 arises from other DNA sequences in this sample as well. This chain uses TRBV5-1 with TRBJ2-1, with TRBD2 identical over 11 bases. Germline trimming cut 1 base from V and 4 bases from J; bases unmatched to any gene: 4. This CDR3 spans 16 amino acids. Germline-derived CDR1 and CDR2 are SGHRS and YFSETQ. Here the CDR3 DNA reads TGCGCCAGCAGCTTGACTAGCGGGAGAGCGTACAATGAGCAGTTCTTC. Protein product: CASSLTSGRAYNEQFF.

This sequence joins TRBV4-3 and TRBJ1-5; D is possibly TRBD1 (5 bases). The CDR3 loop spans 15 amino acids. Germline values: CDR1 LGHNA, CDR2 YSLEER. V was trimmed by 0 bases and J by 0 bases, leaving 6 bases between them. CDR3 region: CASSQDRDSNQPQHF. In DNA, the CDR3 is TGCGCCAGCAGCCAAGACAGGGATAGCAATCAGCCCCAGCATTTT.

The chain employs TRBV5-1 and TRBJ2-1; D remains ambiguous. The V and J ends lost 4 bases and 7 bases respectively, with 9 bases between them. The V gene's germline CDR1 is SGHRS and CDR2 YFSETQ. The CDR3 has 12 residues. CDR3 DNA: TGCGCCAGCAGCCCGCCGACTAATGAGCAGTTCTTC. Its translation: CASSPPTNEQFF.

The chain employs TRBV29-1 and TRBJ2-1, with 10 positions matching TRBD2. The CDR3 is made up of 14 amino acids. The J segment lost 4 bases and the V segment lost 6 bases, leaving 6 bases of the junction unmatched. Germline V gene data show CDR1 as SQVTM and CDR2 as ANQGSEA. CDR3 bases: TGCAGCGTCGCCGGGACTAGCGTTTACAATGAGCAGTTCTTC. Protein sequence: CSVAGTSVYNEQFF.

The chain links TRBV27 to TRBJ2-2; 14 bases agree with TRBD2. V lost 6 bases, J lost 0 bases, and 6 bases stayed unmatched. The CDR3 contains 18 residues. Germline V gene data show CDR1 as MNHEY and CDR2 as SMNVEV (reference sequence). The CDR3 nucleotides are TGTGCCAGCAGGGAGCTGACTAGCGGGAGGGCGAACACCGGGGAGCTGTTTTTT. This encodes CASRELTSGRANTGELFF.

The gene calls are TRBV18 and TRBJ1-6; 7 bases map to TRBD1. Germline CDR1 KGHSH, CDR2 LQKENI. With V trimmed by 0 bases and J by 9 bases, 5 bases remained unmatched. The CDR3 sequence is 15 residues long. In DNA form, the CDR3 reads TGTGCCAGCTCACCACCGGGGACAGCGATTTCACCCCTCCACTTT. This sequence encodes CASSPPGTAISPLHF.

V gene TRBV5-1 combines with J gene TRBJ1-1; D is perhaps TRBD1 (5 bases). The CDR3 is made up of 13 amino acids. Trimming removed 5 bases from V and 3 bases from J, with 11 bases in between. CDR1 and CDR2 (germline): SGHRS, YFSETQ. Here the CDR3 DNA reads TGCGCCAGCAGACGGGACGGCCACACTGAAGCTTTCTTT. It codes for CASRRDGHTEAFF.

CDR3 sequence reads: CASSLWTGANTEAFF. The CDR3 coding sequence is TGCGCCAGCAGCTTGTGGACAGGGGCGAACACTGAAGCTTTCTTT. This chain joins TRBV5-1 and TRBJ1-1; 9 nucleotides agree with TRBD1. Germline CDR1 reads SGHRS; CDR2 reads YFSETQ. This CDR3 spans 15 amino acids. Unmatched junction bases numbered 2, after V lost 1 base and J lost 1 base.

V and J are TRBV19 and TRBJ2-3, with 9 bases aligning to TRBD2. The CDR3 length is 17 residues. CDR1 and CDR2 from the germline V gene are LNHDA and SQIVND (reference sequence). The J segment lost 1 base and the V segment lost 4 bases, leaving 9 bases of the junction unmatched. This chain's CDR3 is CASSRDSLAGRTDTQYF. Written as DNA, the CDR3 is TGTGCCAGTAGTAGAGACAGTCTAGCGGGGCGCACAGATACGCAGTATTTT.

This clone was observed once. The chain recombines TRBV5-1 with TRBJ2-7, with TRBD1 matching 8 bases. J was trimmed by 6 bases and V by 4 bases; bases with no gene match: 9. The CDR3 consists of 14 residues. Germline assignment: CDR1 SGHRS and CDR2 YFSETQ. The CDR3 DNA follows: TGCGCCAGCAGCGGCCCCAGGGGGCTGGGCGAGCAGTACTTC. Protein sequence: CASSGPRGLGEQYF.

The table lists this clone with a few counts. The chain employs TRBV28 and TRBJ2-5; no clear D. Trimming cost V 2 bases and J 0 bases, with 4 bases left between them. Germline V gene lookup returns CDR1 MDHEN and CDR2 SYDVKM. CDR3 length: 13 residues. The CDR3 DNA sequence: TGTGCCAGCAGTTTAGCCCACCAAGAGACCCAGTACTTC. Its translation is CASSLAHQETQYF.

V is TRBV27 and J is TRBJ2-6, with D tentatively TRBD1 (6 bases). Germline V CDR1 and CDR2: MNHEY, SMNVEV (reference sequence). V was shortened by 6 bases and J by 0 bases, with 9 bases between the two germline ends. The CDR3 runs 15 residues. The CDR3 here is CASRVRGSGANVLTF. CDR3 DNA sequence: TGTGCCAGCAGGGTCAGGGGCTCTGGGGCCAACGTCCTGACTTTC. Full variable domain (remainder filled in from reference TRBV27 and TRBJ2-6): EAQVTQNPRYLITVTGKKLTVTCSQNMNHEYMSWYRQDPGLGLRQIYYSMNVEVTDKGDVPEGYKVSRKEKRNFPLILESPSPNQTSLYFCASRVRGSGANVLTFGAGSRLTVL.

The chain uses TRBV4-3 and TRBJ2-2, with 8 bases aligning to TRBD2. Germline V gene data show CDR1 as LGHNA and CDR2 as YSLEER. The V and J ends lost 0 bases and 3 bases, in that order; junction bases with no gene match: 3. This CDR3 has 16 amino acids. This CDR3 reads CASSQDPAGDTGELFF. CDR3 nucleotide sequence: TGCGCCAGCAGCCAAGATCCAGCGGGAGACACCGGGGAGCTGTTTTTT.

The chain is built from TRBV4-1 and TRBJ2-2; TRBD1 might be the D (6 bases). V lost 1 base, J lost 7 bases, and 13 bases lay in between. The CDR3 sequence is 15 residues long. CDR1 and CDR2 from the germline V gene are MGHRA and YSYEKL. DNA of the CDR3: TGCGCCAGCAGCCAAGGGCCAGGGGAGCGCGGGGAGCTGTTTTTT. It codes for CASSQGPGERGELFF.